The 25 T cell receptor beta chains below all came from one sample that was sequenced in a study of T cells in localized non-small cell lung cancer. Measured with immunoSEQ multiplex PCR; TCRdb has only the in-frame clones, and not every one. The table records 100,000 to 150,000 clones, around 90% of them present only once. The sample was peripheral blood, taken before any cancer treatment. The receptors originated from a female donor of 60 years or more with stage I lung adenocarcinoma.

The rearrangement links TRBV9 to TRBJ2-2; no clear D. CDR3 length: 16 amino acids. The V end was cut by 5 bases, the J end by 1 base, with 15 bases between. CDR1 and CDR2 from the germline V gene are SGDLS and YYNGEE. In DNA, the CDR3 is TGTGCCAGCAGTTGGTTGGCAGTTGAGAACACCGGGGAGCTGTTTTTT. Encoded protein: CASSWLAVENTGELFF.

This clone was counted a single time. V and J are TRBV28 and TRBJ2-2; tentative D call: TRBD1 (5 bases). Germline CDR1 is MDHEN and CDR2 is SYDVKM. V was trimmed by 4 bases and J by 5 bases, leaving 11 bases between them. The CDR3 contains 14 residues. CDR3 nucleotides: TGTGCCAGCAGTTCGACGAAGGGGACCGGGGAGCTGTTTTTT. Translated, it gives CASSSTKGTGELFF.

V usage is TRBV7-9 and J usage is TRBJ2-1; 8 bases align to TRBD2. This CDR3 region has 14 residues. The V and J ends lost 10 bases and 9 bases, in that order; junction bases with no gene match: 14. Germline loops: CDR1 SEHNR, CDR2 FQNEAQ (reference sequence). CDR3 protein: CAIQPTSVGAEQFF. In DNA, the CDR3 is TGTGCCATCCAGCCGACTAGCGTAGGTGCTGAGCAGTTCTTC. Variable domain in full (rest from reference TRBV7-9 and TRBJ2-1): DTGVSQNPRHKITKRGQNVTFRCDPISEHNRLYWYRQTLGQGPEFLTYFQNEAQLEKSRLLSDRFSAERPKGSFSTLEIQRTEQGDSAMYLCAIQPTSVGAEQFFGPGTRLTVL.

The chain recombines TRBV5-1 with TRBJ1-4; 7 positions agree with TRBD1. The germline V gene encodes CDR1 SGHRS and CDR2 YFSETQ. There are 17 residues in the CDR3. After removal of 2 bases from V and 0 bases from J, the junction contained 7 bases not matched to a gene. CDR3 coding DNA: TGCGCCAGCAGCTTCGACAGGGCCTCTGCAACTAATGAAAAACTGTTTTTT. This encodes CASSFDRASATNEKLFF.

For the CDR3, the DNA is TGTGCCAGCAGCGTAGAATCCGGGAACTCCTACGAGCAGTACTTC. It yields the protein CASSVESGNSYEQYF. This rearrangement joins TRBV9 to TRBJ2-7, with D maybe TRBD2 (5 bases). With 0 bases removed from V and 0 bases from J, the gap between germline ends came to 10 bases. Germline loops: CDR1 SGDLS, CDR2 YYNGEE. CDR3 length equals 15 residues.

Note on this clone: In the same sample, other DNA sequences code for this CDR3. V usage is TRBV6-5 and J usage is TRBJ2-3; 9 bases fit TRBD2. This CDR3 comprises 15 residues. J was trimmed by 5 bases and V by 5 bases; bases with no gene match: 8. Germline V lookup: CDR1 MNHEY, CDR2 SVGAGI. The CDR3 DNA is TGTGCCAGCAGTCCGCCCTTAGCGGGAGTAGATACGCAGTATTTT. Its translation is CASSPPLAGVDTQYF.

The chain employs TRBV29-1 and TRBJ2-2; 9 bases line up with TRBD1. CDR1 is SQVTM and CDR2 is ANQGSEA in the germline V gene. The length of the CDR3 is 13 residues. With 4 bases clipped from V and 6 bases from J, the junction kept 3 bases outside the gene matches. DNA for the CDR3: TGCAGCGTTGGACAGGGGGGTCCCGGGGAGCTGTTTTTT. It translates to CSVGQGGPGELFF.

This chain uses TRBV5-1 with TRBJ2-1; possible D gene TRBD2, 6 bases. This CDR3 has 15 residues. V lost 6 bases to trimming and J lost 0 bases, with 13 bases between them. Germline V gives CDR1 SGHRS, CDR2 YFSETQ. The CDR3 DNA sequence: TGCGCCAGCACCGTACGAGCGGGCTCCTACAATGAGCAGTTCTTC. Translation gives CASTVRAGSYNEQFF.

The sample holds one count of this clone. This sequence joins TRBV2 and TRBJ2-1; perhaps D is TRBD1 or TRBD2 (5 bases each). Trimming cost V 9 bases and J 4 bases, with 19 bases left between them. The V gene's germline CDR1 is SNHLY and CDR2 FYNNEI. The CDR3 covers 15 residues. The CDR3 sequence is CASGGMKRGYNEQFF. DNA of the CDR3: TGTGCCAGTGGGGGAATGAAGCGAGGGTACAATGAGCAGTTCTTC. Together with reference TRBV2 and TRBJ2-1, the CDR3 gives the full variable domain: EPEVTQTPSHQVTQMGQEVILRCVPISNHLYFYWYRQILGQKVEFLVSFYNNEISEKSEIFDDQFSVERPDGSNFTLKIRSTKLEDSAMYFCASGGMKRGYNEQFFGPGTRLTVL.

The rearrangement uses TRBV9 and TRBJ2-6, with D perhaps TRBD1 (5 bases). V shed 0 bases and J shed 2 bases, with 15 bases lying between them. The CDR3 loop spans 18 amino acids. Germline V CDR1 and CDR2: SGDLS, YYNGEE. CDR3 in DNA: TGTGCCAGCAGCGTAGGTTCCCAGGGATCGCCTGGGGCCAACGTCCTGACTTTC. Encoded protein: CASSVGSQGSPGANVLTF.

This rearrangement joins TRBV7-3 to TRBJ1-4, with D hard to call. V was clipped by 3 bases and J by 8 bases, with 13 bases between them. This CDR3 has 14 amino acids. Germline CDR1 SGHTA, CDR2 FQGTGA. CDR3 DNA: TGTGCCAGCAGCTTTCTTCCGGCAGCCGAAAAACTGTTTTTT. Protein product: CASSFLPAAEKLFF.

The rearrangement uses TRBV6-5 and TRBJ2-1, with D unclear. V was trimmed by 0 bases and J by 4 bases, leaving 10 bases between them. The CDR3 sequence is 15 residues long. CDR1 and CDR2 (germline): MNHEY, SVGAGI. CDR3 region: CASSYSQSSYNEQFF. CDR3 DNA sequence: TGTGCCAGCAGTTACTCACAGAGTAGTTACAATGAGCAGTTCTTC.

V usage is TRBV27 and J usage is TRBJ2-7; TRBD1 matches at 9 bases. The CDR3 covers 15 residues. V lost 6 bases to trimming and J lost 2 bases; unmatched junction nucleotides: 8. CDR1 and CDR2 from the germline V gene are MNHEY and SMNVEV (reference sequence). CDR3 protein: CASSATGTGTYEQYF. CDR3 coding DNA: TGTGCCAGCAGCGCTACCGGGACAGGGACCTACGAGCAGTACTTC.

This rearrangement joins TRBV11-2 to TRBJ2-3; D unresolved. Germline V lookup: CDR1 SGHAT, CDR2 FQNNGV. The V gene lost 5 bases and the J gene lost 2 bases, with 8 bases spanning the gap. The length of the CDR3 is 13 residues. For the CDR3, the DNA is TGTGCCAGCAGCCGTTTCCCCACAGATACGCAGTATTTT. Encoded protein: CASSRFPTDTQYF. Full variable domain (missing parts from reference TRBV11-2 and TRBJ2-3): EAGVAQSPRYKIIEKRQSVAFWCNPISGHATLYWYQQILGQGPKLLIQFQNNGVVDDSQLPKDRFSAERLKGVDSTLKIQPAKLEDSAVYLCASSRFPTDTQYFGPGTRLTVL.

The chain carries TRBV29-1 and TRBJ1-3; D gene ambiguous. Per germline, CDR1 SQVTM and CDR2 ANQGSEA. The CDR3 has 14 residues. Trimming took off 5 bases at V and 0 bases at J, with 11 bases between the two ends. CDR3 amino acids: CSVFGGSSGNTIYF. CDR3 DNA sequence: TGCAGCGTTTTCGGCGGGAGCTCTGGAAACACCATATATTTT.

For this clone: The sample carries other DNA sequences with the same CDR3. V gene TRBV5-1 combines with J gene TRBJ1-1; 11 nucleotides agree with TRBD1. The CDR3 is 14 amino acids. With V trimmed by 4 bases and J by 4 bases, 3 bases remained unmatched. Germline V lookup: CDR1 SGHRS, CDR2 YFSETQ. The CDR3 DNA follows: TGCGCCAGCAGCACGGGACAGGGGGGCACTGAAGCTTTCTTT. Its protein product is CASSTGQGGTEAFF. The full variable domain, with the rest looked up from reference TRBV5-1 and TRBJ1-1, is KAGVTQTPRYLIKTRGQQVTLSCSPISGHRSVSWYQQTPGQGLQFLFEYFSETQRNKGNFPGRFSGRQFSNSRSEMNVSTLELGDSALYLCASSTGQGGTEAFFGQGTRLTVV.

The chain couples TRBV18 to TRBJ2-7, with unresolved D. The CDR3 spans 14 residues. Trimming pared 4 bases from V and 3 bases from J, leaving 13 bases between. Germline assignment: CDR1 KGHSH and CDR2 LQKENI. CDR3 nucleotide sequence: TGTGCCAGCTCACTCCCGGAACAGAGCTACGAGCAGTACTTC. It specifies CASSLPEQSYEQYF.

The rearrangement uses TRBV7-9 and TRBJ2-1; 7 bases map to TRBD2. Germline trimming cut 7 bases from V and 6 bases from J; bases unmatched to any gene: 6. This CDR3 contains 13 residues. Germline V gene lookup returns CDR1 SEHNR and CDR2 FQNEAQ (reference sequence). Here the CDR3 DNA reads TGTGCCAGCACCGCCCCGGGAGGCAATGAGCAGTTCTTC. Its translation is CASTAPGGNEQFF.

The chain joins TRBV19 to TRBJ2-1, with unresolved D. The length of the CDR3 is 15 residues. Germline V CDR1 and CDR2: LNHDA, SQIVND (reference sequence). V shed 5 bases and J shed 6 bases, with 17 bases lying between them. The CDR3 protein is CASSPLFGVSNEQFF. The CDR3 nucleotides are TGTGCCAGTAGTCCCCTCTTTGGGGTCTCCAATGAGCAGTTCTTC. The full variable domain, completed using reference TRBV19 and TRBJ2-1, is DGGITQSPKYLFRKEGQNVTLSCEQNLNHDAMYWYRQDPGQGLRLIYYSQIVNDFQKGDIAEGYSVSREKKESFPLTVTSAQKNPTAFYLCASSPLFGVSNEQFFGPGTRLTVL.

V gene TRBV9 combines with J gene TRBJ2-7, with 10 bases lining up with TRBD2. Germline trimming cut 0 bases from V and 3 bases from J; bases unmatched to any gene: 12. In germline, CDR1 is SGDLS, CDR2 YYNGEE. The CDR3 spans 18 residues. The CDR3 bases are TGTGCCAGCAGCGTAGAAGAGGGTAGCGGGAGGAGGGGCTACGAGCAGTACTTC. It codes for CASSVEEGSGRRGYEQYF.

The chain joins TRBV25-1 to TRBJ2-7; D unresolved. The CDR3 sequence is 13 residues long. V lost 5 bases and J 3 bases, leaving 11 bases between the germline ends. Per the germline V gene, CDR1 is MGHDK and CDR2 is SYGVNS. CDR3 nucleotide sequence: TGTGCCAGCAGTCCCCCCGAGGTCTACGAGCAGTACTTC. Its protein product is CASSPPEVYEQYF.

The chain uses TRBV5-1 and TRBJ2-2; 8 bases agree with TRBD2. CDR1 is SGHRS and CDR2 is YFSETQ in the germline V gene. The CDR3 has 16 residues. J lost 3 bases, V lost 4 bases, and 8 bases had no gene match. The CDR3 reads CASSRRAGGHTGELFF. CDR3 DNA: TGCGCCAGCAGCCGGAGGGCGGGAGGACACACCGGGGAGCTGTTTTTT.

CDR3 DNA sequence: TGTGCCAGCTCGAACCGGGACAGGGTGCAAGATACGCAGTATTTT. As protein: CASSNRDRVQDTQYF. This chain joins TRBV18 and TRBJ2-3, with 9 bases aligning to TRBD1. The CDR3 spans 15 residues. The V gene's germline CDR1 is KGHSH and CDR2 LQKENI. The trim removed 6 bases at V and 5 bases at J, leaving 9 bases unmatched.

This chain uses TRBV9 with TRBJ1-3; D gene unclear. CDR3 length: 15 residues. Trimming cost V 1 base and J 2 bases, with 10 bases left between them. Per germline, CDR1 SGDLS and CDR2 YYNGEE. The CDR3 here is CASSVFSGTGNTIYF. The DNA of the CDR3 is TGTGCCAGCAGCGTATTTTCAGGCACTGGAAACACCATATATTTT.

V and J are TRBV6-1 and TRBJ1-2; D not resolved. V lost 3 bases and J 4 bases, leaving 9 bases between the germline ends. Germline V gene data show CDR1 as MNHNS and CDR2 as SASEGT. CDR3 size: 13 residues. Here the CDR3 reads CASSESASYGYTF. For the CDR3, the DNA is TGTGCCAGCAGTGAGTCAGCGAGCTATGGCTACACCTTC.